This T cell receptor (beta chain) stems from a study of T cells in Graves' hyperthyroidism and ophthalmopathy. Overall study findings and caveats: Most thyroid clonotypes that were expanded above 0.001 also turned up in blood.

As concerns this clonotype: What it binds is unknown.

Thyroid ultrasound and orbital computed tomography, with clinical symptoms and serum thyroxine and TRAb, informed diagnoses. The germline CDR1 and CDR2 sequences are KGHDR and SFDVKD. This CDR3 contains 15 residues. V was pared by 10 bases and J by 3 bases, with 17 bases between. Researchers took RNA transcripts and amplified the TCR beta CDR3 regions from them. The HTBI primer set was used in a first-round RT-PCR of the TCR CDR3. TCRdb itself ran the multiplex PCR reads through MiXCR, one entry per CDR3 protein. Of about 560,000 distinct CDR3 sequences detected, over 15% appear once; the ten largest clones hold more than 15%.

V and J are TRBV24-1 and TRBJ2-2, with D perhaps TRBD2 (6 bases). The sample consisted of blood. The TCR originated in a woman younger than 30 with Graves' hyperthyroidism. In DNA form, the CDR3 reads TGTGCCACGTCAATGGGGGGATCCTACACCGGGGAGCTGTTTTTT. It is translated as CATSMGGSYTGELFF.